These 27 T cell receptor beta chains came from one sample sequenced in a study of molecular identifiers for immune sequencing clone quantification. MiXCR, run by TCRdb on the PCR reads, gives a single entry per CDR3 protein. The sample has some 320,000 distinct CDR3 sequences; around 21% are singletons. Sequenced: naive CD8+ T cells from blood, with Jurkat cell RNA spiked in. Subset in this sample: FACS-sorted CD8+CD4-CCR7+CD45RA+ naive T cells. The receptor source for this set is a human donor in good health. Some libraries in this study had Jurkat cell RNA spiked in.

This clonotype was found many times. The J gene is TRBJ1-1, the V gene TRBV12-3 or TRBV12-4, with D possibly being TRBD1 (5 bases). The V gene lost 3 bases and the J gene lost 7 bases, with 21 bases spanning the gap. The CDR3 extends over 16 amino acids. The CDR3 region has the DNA TGTGCCAGCAGTTTGAGTAGGGACTCTCCCCCACTTGAAGCTTTCTTT. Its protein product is CASSLSRDSPPLEAFF.

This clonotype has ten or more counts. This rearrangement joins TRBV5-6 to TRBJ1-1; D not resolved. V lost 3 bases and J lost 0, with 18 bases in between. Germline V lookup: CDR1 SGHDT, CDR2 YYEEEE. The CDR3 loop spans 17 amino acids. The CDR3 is CASSYQPGSLMNTEAFF. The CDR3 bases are TGTGCCAGCAGCTATCAACCCGGGTCTTTAATGAACACTGAAGCTTTCTTT.

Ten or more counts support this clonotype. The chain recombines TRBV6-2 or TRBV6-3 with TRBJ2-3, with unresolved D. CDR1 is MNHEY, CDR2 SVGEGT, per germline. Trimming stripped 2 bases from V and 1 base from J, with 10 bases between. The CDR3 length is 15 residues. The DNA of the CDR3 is TGTGCCAGCAGTTACACCGCGTTGGGCACAGATACGCAGTATTTT. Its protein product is CASSYTALGTDTQYF.

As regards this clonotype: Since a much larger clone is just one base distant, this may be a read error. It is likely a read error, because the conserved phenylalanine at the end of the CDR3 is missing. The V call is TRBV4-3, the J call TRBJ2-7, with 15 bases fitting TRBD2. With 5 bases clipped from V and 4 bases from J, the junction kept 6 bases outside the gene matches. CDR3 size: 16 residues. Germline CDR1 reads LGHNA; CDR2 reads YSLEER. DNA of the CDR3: TGCGCCAGCAGCTCTGGACTAGCGGGGGGGGGATACGAGCAGTACTCC. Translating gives CASSSGLAGGGYEQYS.

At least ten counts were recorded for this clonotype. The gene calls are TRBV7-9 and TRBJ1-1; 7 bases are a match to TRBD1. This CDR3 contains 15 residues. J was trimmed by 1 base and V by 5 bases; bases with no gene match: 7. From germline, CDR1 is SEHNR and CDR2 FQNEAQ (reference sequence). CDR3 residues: CASSQRTGKNTEAFF. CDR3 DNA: TGTGCCAGCAGCCAAAGGACAGGCAAGAACACTGAAGCTTTCTTT. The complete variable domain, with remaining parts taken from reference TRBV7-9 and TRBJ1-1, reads DTGVSQNPRHKITKRGQNVTFRCDPISEHNRLYWYRQTLGQGPEFLTYFQNEAQLEKSRLLSDRFSAERPKGSFSTLEIQRTEQGDSAMYLCASSQRTGKNTEAFFGQGTRLTVV.

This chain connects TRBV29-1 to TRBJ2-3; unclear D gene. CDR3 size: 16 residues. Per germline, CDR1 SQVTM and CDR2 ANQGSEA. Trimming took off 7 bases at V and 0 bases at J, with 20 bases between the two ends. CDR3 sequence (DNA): TGCAGCGCCTGGGCCCTCAGCGCCGCTAGCACAGATACGCAGTATTTT. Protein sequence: CSAWALSAASTDTQYF.

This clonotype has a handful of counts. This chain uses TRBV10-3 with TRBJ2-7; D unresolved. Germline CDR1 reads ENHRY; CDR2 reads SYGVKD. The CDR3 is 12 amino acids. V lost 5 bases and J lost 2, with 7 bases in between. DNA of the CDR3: TGTGCCATCAGTCCTGAACCCTACGAGCAGTACTTC. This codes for CAISPEPYEQYF.

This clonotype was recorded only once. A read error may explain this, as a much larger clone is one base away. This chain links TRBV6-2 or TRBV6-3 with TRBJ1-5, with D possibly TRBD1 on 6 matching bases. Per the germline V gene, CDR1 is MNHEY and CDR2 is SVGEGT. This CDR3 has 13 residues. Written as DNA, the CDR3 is TGTGCCAGCAATACAGGGTTTAGTCAGCCCCTGCATTTT. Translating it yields CASNTGFSQPLHF.

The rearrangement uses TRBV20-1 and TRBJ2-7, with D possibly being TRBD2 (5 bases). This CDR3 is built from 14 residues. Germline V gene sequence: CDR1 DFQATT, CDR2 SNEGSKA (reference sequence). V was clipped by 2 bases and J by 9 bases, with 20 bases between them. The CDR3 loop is CSARSNEGTYGQYF. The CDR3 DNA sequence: TGCAGTGCTAGATCGAACGAGGGAACCTATGGGCAGTACTTC.

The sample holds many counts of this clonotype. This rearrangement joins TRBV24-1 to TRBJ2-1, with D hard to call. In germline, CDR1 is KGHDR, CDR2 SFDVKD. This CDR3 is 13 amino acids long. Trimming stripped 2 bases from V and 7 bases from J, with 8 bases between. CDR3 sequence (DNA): TGTGCCACCAGTGATTCCGGACGGAATGAGCAGTTCTTC. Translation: CATSDSGRNEQFF.

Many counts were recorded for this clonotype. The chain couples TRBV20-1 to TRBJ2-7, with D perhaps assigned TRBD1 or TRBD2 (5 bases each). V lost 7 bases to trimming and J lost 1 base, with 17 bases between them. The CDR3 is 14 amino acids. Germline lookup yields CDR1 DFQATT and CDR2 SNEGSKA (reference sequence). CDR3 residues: CSVSLETASYEQYF. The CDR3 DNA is TGCAGTGTCTCACTAGAGACAGCATCCTACGAGCAGTACTTC.

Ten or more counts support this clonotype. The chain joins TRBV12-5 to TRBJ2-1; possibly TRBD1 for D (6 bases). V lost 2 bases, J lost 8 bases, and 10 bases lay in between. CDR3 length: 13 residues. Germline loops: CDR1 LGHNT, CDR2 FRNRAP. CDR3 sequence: CASGLSQGHEQFF. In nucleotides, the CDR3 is TGTGCTAGTGGTTTGTCACAGGGCCATGAGCAGTTCTTC. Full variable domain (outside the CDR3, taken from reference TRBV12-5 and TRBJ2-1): DARVTQTPRHKVTEMGQEVTMRCQPILGHNTVFWYRQTMMQGLELLAYFRNRAPLDDSGMPKDRFSAEMPDATLATLKIQPSEPRDSAVYFCASGLSQGHEQFFGPGTRLTVL.

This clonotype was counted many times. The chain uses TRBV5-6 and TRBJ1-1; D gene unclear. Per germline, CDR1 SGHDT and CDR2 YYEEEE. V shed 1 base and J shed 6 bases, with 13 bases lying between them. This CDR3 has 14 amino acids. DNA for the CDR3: TGTGCCAGCAGCTTGCAGGACGTGATCGCTGAAGCTTTCTTT. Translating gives CASSLQDVIAEAFF.

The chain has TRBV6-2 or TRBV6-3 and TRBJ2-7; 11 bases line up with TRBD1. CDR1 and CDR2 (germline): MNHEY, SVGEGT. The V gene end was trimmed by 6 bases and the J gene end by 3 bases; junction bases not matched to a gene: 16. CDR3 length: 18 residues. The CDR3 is CASSSLDRGPFTDYEQYF. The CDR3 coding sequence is TGTGCCAGCAGCTCCCTGGACAGGGGGCCCTTTACCGACTACGAGCAGTACTTC.

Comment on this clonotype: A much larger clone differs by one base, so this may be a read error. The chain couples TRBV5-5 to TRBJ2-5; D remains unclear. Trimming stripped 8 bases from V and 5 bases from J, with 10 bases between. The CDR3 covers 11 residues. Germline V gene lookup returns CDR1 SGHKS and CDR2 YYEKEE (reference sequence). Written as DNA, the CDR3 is TGTGCCAGTCGTCTTCCTGAGACCCAGTACTTC. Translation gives CASRLPETQYF.

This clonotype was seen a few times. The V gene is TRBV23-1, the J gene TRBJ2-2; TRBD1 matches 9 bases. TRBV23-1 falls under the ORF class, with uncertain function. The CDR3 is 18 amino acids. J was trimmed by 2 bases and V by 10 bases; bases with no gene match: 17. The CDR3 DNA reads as TGCGCCACTACCCGGGGACAGGGAATTGGGCCTAACACCGGGGAGCTGTTTTTT. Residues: CATTRGQGIGPNTGELFF.

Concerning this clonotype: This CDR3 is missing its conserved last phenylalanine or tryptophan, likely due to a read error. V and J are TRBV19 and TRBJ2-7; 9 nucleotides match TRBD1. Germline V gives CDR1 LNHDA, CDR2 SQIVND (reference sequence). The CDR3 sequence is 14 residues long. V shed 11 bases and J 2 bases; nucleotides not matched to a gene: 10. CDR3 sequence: CAATRDRDTYEQYS. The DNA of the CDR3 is TGTGCCGCAACCCGGGACAGGGACACCTACGAGCAGTACTCC.

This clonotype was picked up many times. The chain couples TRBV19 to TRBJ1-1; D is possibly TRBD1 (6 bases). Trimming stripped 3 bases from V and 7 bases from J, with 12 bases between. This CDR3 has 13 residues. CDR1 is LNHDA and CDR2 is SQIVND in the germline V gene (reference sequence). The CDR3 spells CASSILGGNEAFF. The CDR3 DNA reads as TGTGCCAGTAGTATCCTAGGGGGGAATGAAGCTTTCTTT.

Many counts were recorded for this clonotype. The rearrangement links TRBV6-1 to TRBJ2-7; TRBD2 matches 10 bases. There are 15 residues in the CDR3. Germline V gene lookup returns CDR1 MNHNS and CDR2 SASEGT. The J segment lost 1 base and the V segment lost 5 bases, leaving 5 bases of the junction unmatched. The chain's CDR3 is CASSKTAGGSYEQYF. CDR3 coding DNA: TGTGCCAGCAGTAAAACAGCGGGAGGGTCCTACGAGCAGTACTTC.

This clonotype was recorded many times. CDR3 DNA: TGCGCCAGCAGCTTCCCCGAGACAGGGGGGAGGAACACTGAAGCTTTCTTT. It codes for CASSFPETGGRNTEAFF. This chain uses TRBV5-1 with TRBJ1-1; TRBD1 agrees at 9 bases. The germline CDR1 and CDR2 sequences are SGHRS and YFSETQ. Unmatched junction bases numbered 9, after V lost 2 bases and J lost 1 base. This CDR3 is built from 17 residues.

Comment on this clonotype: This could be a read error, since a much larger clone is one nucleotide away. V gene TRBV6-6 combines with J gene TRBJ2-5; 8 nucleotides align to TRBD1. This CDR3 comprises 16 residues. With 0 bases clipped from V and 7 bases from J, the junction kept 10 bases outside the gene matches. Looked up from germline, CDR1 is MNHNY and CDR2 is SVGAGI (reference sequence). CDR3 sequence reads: CASSYSTGGPVGTQYF. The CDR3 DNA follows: TGTGCCAGCAGTTACTCAACAGGGGGTCCTGTGGGGACCCAGTACTTC.

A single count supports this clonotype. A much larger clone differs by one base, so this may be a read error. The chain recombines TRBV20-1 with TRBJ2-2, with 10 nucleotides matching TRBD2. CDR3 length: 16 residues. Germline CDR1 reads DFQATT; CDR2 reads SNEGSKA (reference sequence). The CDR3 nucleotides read TGCAGTGCCCCAGTTACTAGCGGGATTCCCACCGGGGAGCTGTCTTTT. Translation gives CSAPVTSGIPTGELSF.

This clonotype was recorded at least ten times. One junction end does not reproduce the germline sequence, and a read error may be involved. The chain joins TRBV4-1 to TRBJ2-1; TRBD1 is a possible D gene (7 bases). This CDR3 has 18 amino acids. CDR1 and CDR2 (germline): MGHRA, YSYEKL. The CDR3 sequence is CASRQGPGGQSPYNEQFF. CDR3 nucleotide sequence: TGCGCCAGCAGACAAGGACCCGGGGGACAGTCCCCCTACAATGAGCAGTTCTTC.

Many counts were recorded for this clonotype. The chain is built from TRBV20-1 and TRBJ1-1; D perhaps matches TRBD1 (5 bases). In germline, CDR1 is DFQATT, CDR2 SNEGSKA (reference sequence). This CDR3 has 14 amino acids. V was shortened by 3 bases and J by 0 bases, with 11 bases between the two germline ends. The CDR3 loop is CSASPDSLNTEAFF. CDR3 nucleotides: TGCAGTGCTAGCCCCGACAGTCTGAACACTGAAGCTTTCTTT.

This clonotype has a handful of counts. In DNA, the CDR3 is TGCAGCGTCAGACATGATTTTGGCTACACCTTC. Protein: CSVRHDFGYTF. This chain links TRBV29-1 with TRBJ1-2; unclear D gene. The CDR3 loop spans 11 amino acids. V shed 6 bases and J shed 7 bases, with 12 bases lying between them. From germline, CDR1 is SQVTM and CDR2 ANQGSEA.

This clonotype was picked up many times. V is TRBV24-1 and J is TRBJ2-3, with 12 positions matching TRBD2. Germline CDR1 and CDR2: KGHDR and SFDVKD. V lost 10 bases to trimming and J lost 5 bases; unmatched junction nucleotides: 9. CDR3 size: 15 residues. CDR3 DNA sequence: TGTGCCACTACGACTAGCGGGAGCGATGAAGATACGCAGTATTTT. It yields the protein CATTTSGSDEDTQYF.

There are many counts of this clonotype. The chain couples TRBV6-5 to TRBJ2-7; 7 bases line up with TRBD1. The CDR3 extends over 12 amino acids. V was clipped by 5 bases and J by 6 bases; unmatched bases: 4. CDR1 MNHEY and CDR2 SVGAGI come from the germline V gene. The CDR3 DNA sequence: TGTGCCAGCAGTGACACAGGGGCCGAGCAGTACTTC. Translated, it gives CASSDTGAEQYF.